The present entry profiles one T cell receptor (beta chain) with its context. What antigen it recognizes has not been identified. Qualities for individual bases were not recorded, and no much larger clone is one base off. Spanning cysteine to phenylalanine, the CDR3 consists of 13 amino acids. The DNA shown is the 39-base CDR3, in frame from base 1. V and J are truncated by 1 base and 0 bases respectively, leaving an intervening sequence of 3 bases. Sequences LGHDT (CDR1) and YNNKEL (CDR2) are obtained from the germline V gene (reference sequence). These data are taken from a study of blood T cell repertoires in COVID-19 (TCRdb year 2020). A note on the overall study: Samples from collaborators originated in the United States, Italy and Spain and spanned both the acute and convalescent phases of COVID-19. The material from the prospective study consisted of cDNA or gDNA derived from T cells, B-cell-depleted T cells, or PBMCs. Deeply sampled blood TCRbeta repertoires from subjects exposed to, actively infected with, or recovered from COVID-19 were included in the dataset. The repertoires were released in a freely available public database intended as a resource for research on the immune response to SARS-CoV-2. The samples were drawn from the first 160 participants of the ongoing ImmuneRACE study and from about 1,200 subjects provided by 6 global collaborators. The sample metadata nearly always contained a de-identified subject ID, COVID-19 status, age in years and sex. Where available, HLA class I and class II types were obtained from metadata supplied by the sample provider rather than from assay-based typing. Findings and caveats that apply to the study as a whole: The amount of clinical and demographic metadata varied by source and participant and was provided uncurated.

Whole blood was collected in K2EDTA tubes by collaborating institutions according to the institutions' own protocols. For TCRbeta analysis, collaborator samples were shipped as frozen whole blood, as isolated PBMCs, or as DNA extracted from either sample type. TCRbeta CDR3 regions were amplified from genomic DNA by means of the immunoSEQ Assay, a bias-controlled multiplex PCR. The source study handled its data this way. Nucleated cell counts per sample were estimated from amplification of reference gene primers within the assay. To quantify the absolute abundance of each unique TCRbeta CDR3 rearrangement, sequence reads were collapsed and filtered. For each sample, productive Simpson clonality was calculated as the square root of Simpson's diversity index across productive rearrangements. TCRdb took this table from immuneACCESS and kept in-frame rearrangements with V and J called. Such tables lack part of the clones; where checked against another copy, unresolved V genes explain under half of the gap, and the rest is unexplained. For V, J and clone size, that table is used; D and trimming come from the DNA. For this sample there are 30,000 to 40,000 clones; approximately 93% appear just once. Roughly 2% of the sample belongs to the ten largest clones.

The sample consisted of peripheral blood. This receptor chain uses TRBV3-1 (or the pseudogene TRBV3-2) and TRBJ1-1, with the D gene not clear enough to name. The TCR comes from a man between 45 and 60 years old with active COVID-19. DNA sequence: TGTGCCAGCAGCCAAGCAGTGAACACTGAAGCTTTCTTT. This codes for CASSQAVNTEAFF.